This passage covers 18 T cell receptor beta chains from one sample sequenced in a study of graft-versus-host responses after intestinal transplantation. Repertoires were generated with immunoSEQ multiplex PCR, while TCRdb's copy carries only in-frame clones and drops some. The data contain about 21,000 clones, 80% to 95% of them singletons. The sequencing used PBMCs, collected around 270 days after intestinal transplant. The receptors here all came from a human patient who received an intestinal transplant, so some T cells may come from the graft donor.

The chain links TRBV2 to TRBJ2-7; perhaps TRBD2 as D (6 bases). The germline gives CDR1 SNHLY, CDR2 FYNNEI. Trimming took 4 bases from V and 3 from J, leaving 13 bases between them. The CDR3 sequence is 14 residues long. The CDR3 DNA sequence: TGTGCCAGCAGTGCGGGAGATTTTAGCTACGAGCAGTACTTC. Translation: CASSAGDFSYEQYF.

This chain uses TRBV18 with TRBJ2-2, with 8 bases matching TRBD2. The germline V gene has CDR1 KGHSH and CDR2 LQKENI. With 2 bases clipped from V and 0 bases from J, the junction kept 5 bases outside the gene matches. The CDR3 spans 17 residues. The CDR3 DNA follows: TGTGCCAGCTCACCATGGGCTAGCGGGTCGAACACCGGGGAGCTGTTTTTT. Translation: CASSPWASGSNTGELFF.

The V call is TRBV5-1, the J call TRBJ2-7, with D possibly being TRBD1 (6 bases). Germline V CDR1 and CDR2: SGHRS, YFSETQ. Trimming stripped 0 bases from V and 0 bases from J, with 10 bases between. This CDR3 has 15 amino acids. This chain's CDR3 is CASSLVTGSSYEQYF. CDR3 nucleotides: TGCGCCAGCAGCTTGGTTACAGGGAGCTCCTACGAGCAGTACTTC.

The J gene is TRBJ1-1, the V gene TRBV29-1; TRBD1 aligns across 9 bases. V shed 6 bases, J shed 4 bases, and the junction held 6 bases outside the gene matches. Germline V gene lookup returns CDR1 SQVTM and CDR2 ANQGSEA. The CDR3 is made up of 13 amino acids. In DNA form, the CDR3 reads TGCAGCGTGGGGGACAGGGTGGGCACTGAAGCTTTCTTT. Translated, it gives CSVGDRVGTEAFF.

The chain employs TRBV18 and TRBJ2-7, with 7 bases fitting TRBD2. V shed 1 base, J shed 3 bases, and the junction held 6 bases outside the gene matches. In germline, CDR1 is KGHSH, CDR2 LQKENI. The CDR3 is 15 amino acids. The CDR3 here is CASSPLDPGGYEQYF. The DNA for the CDR3 is TGTGCCAGCTCACCACTGGACCCGGGAGGCTACGAGCAGTACTTC.

J is TRBJ2-2 and V is TRBV5-1; possibly TRBD1 or TRBD2 for D (6 bases each). With 4 bases removed from V and 5 bases from J, the gap between germline ends came to 21 bases. CDR3 length: 17 residues. From germline, CDR1 is SGHRS and CDR2 YFSETQ. CDR3: CASSPVEGRGGTGELFF. Written as DNA, the CDR3 is TGCGCCAGCAGCCCCGTTGAGGGCAGGGGAGGAACCGGGGAGCTGTTTTTT.

The chain has TRBV2 and TRBJ2-5; either TRBD1 or TRBD2 may supply D (5 bases each). Deletions cut 7 bases from V and 5 bases from J, with 23 bases between. Per the germline V gene, CDR1 is SNHLY and CDR2 is FYNNEI. The CDR3 is 16 amino acids. CDR3 nucleotide sequence: TGTGCCAGCACCCCCGGCCGGGGCGGCGGGCGGGAGACCCAGTACTTC. This codes for CASTPGRGGGRETQYF.

The chain links TRBV6-6 to TRBJ2-7; D perhaps matches TRBD1 (5 bases). Trimming removed 5 bases at V and 2 bases at J, with 13 bases between. Germline V gives CDR1 MNHNY, CDR2 SVGAGI (reference sequence). The CDR3 runs 14 residues. The CDR3 loop is CASSPRQKPYEQYF. Here the CDR3 DNA reads TGTGCCAGCAGTCCCCGACAGAAACCCTACGAGCAGTACTTC.

This rearrangement joins TRBV4-1 to TRBJ2-7; D not certain. The germline V gene has CDR1 MGHRA and CDR2 YSYEKL. V lost 1 base and J 3 bases, leaving 7 bases between the germline ends. The CDR3 sequence is 13 residues long. The CDR3 reads CASSQVGRYEQYF. The CDR3 DNA reads as TGCGCCAGCAGCCAAGTCGGACGCTACGAGCAGTACTTC.

The rearrangement links TRBV30 to TRBJ2-3; 7 bases align to TRBD2. This CDR3 contains 15 residues. V was clipped by 0 bases and J by 1 base; unmatched bases: 4. Germline values: CDR1 GTSNPN, CDR2 SVGIG (reference sequence). The CDR3 region is CAWSVVAGGTDTQYF. CDR3 DNA: TGTGCCTGGAGTGTTGTTGCGGGAGGCACAGATACGCAGTATTTT. Together with reference TRBV30 and TRBJ2-3, the CDR3 gives the full variable domain: SQTIHQWPATLVQPVGSPLSLECTVEGTSNPNLYWYRQAAGRGLQLLFYSVGIGQISSEVPQNLSASRPQDRQFILSSKKLLLSDSGFYLCAWSVVAGGTDTQYFGPGTRLTVL.

The V call is TRBV4-2, the J call TRBJ1-1, with TRBD1 matching 7 bases. CDR1 LGHNA and CDR2 YNFKEQ come from the germline V gene. The trim removed 1 base at V and 1 base at J, leaving 9 bases unmatched. This CDR3 contains 17 residues. This chain's CDR3 is CASSQGPDRVENTEAFF. CDR3 DNA sequence: TGTGCCAGCAGCCAAGGCCCCGACAGGGTCGAGAACACTGAAGCTTTCTTT.

The gene calls are TRBV7-9 and TRBJ2-7; D might be TRBD1 (6 bases). CDR1 SEHNR and CDR2 FQNEAQ come from the germline V gene (reference sequence). V was clipped by 1 base and J by 3 bases, with 13 bases between them. CDR3 length: 15 residues. The CDR3 DNA reads as TGTGCCAGCAGCTTAGAAGCAGGGGCAGGCTACGAGCAGTACTTC. This codes for CASSLEAGAGYEQYF.

V and J are TRBV13 and TRBJ2-1; D is possibly TRBD1 (5 bases). The germline V gene has CDR1 PRHDT and CDR2 FYEKMQ (reference sequence). The CDR3 is made up of 15 amino acids. V shed 0 bases and J shed 8 bases, with 14 bases lying between them. The CDR3 nucleotides are TGTGCCAGCAGCTTAGGAGGGCAGGGTCGCGATGAGCAGTTCTTC. The encoded protein is CASSLGGQGRDEQFF.

CDR3 sequence: CASSDSVGGAYYGYTF. The CDR3 coding sequence is TGTGCCAGCAGTGACTCGGTCGGCGGGGCATACTATGGCTACACCTTC. The V gene is TRBV6-4, the J gene TRBJ1-2; a weak D match, TRBD1 (5 bases). The CDR3 totals 16 residues. The V gene's germline CDR1 is MRHNA and CDR2 SNTAGT. Trimming took off 0 bases at V and 3 bases at J, with 14 bases between the two ends.

This clone was seen a single time. The rearrangement links TRBV10-2 to TRBJ1-2; D gene uncertain. The ends were cut back, 2 bases at V and 4 bases at J, with 8 bases in the middle. CDR3 length: 13 residues. Germline lookup yields CDR1 WSHSY and CDR2 SAAADI. The CDR3 here is CASSEGGSYGYTF. The CDR3 coding sequence is TGCGCCAGCAGTGAGGGCGGATCCTATGGCTACACCTTC.

Written as DNA, the CDR3 is TGTGCCAGCAGCAGCTCCCCGGGGTCAGGCGAGACCCAGTACTTC. Translating it yields CASSSSPGSGETQYF. The chain carries TRBV11-2 and TRBJ2-5; weak D call: TRBD2 (5 bases). The CDR3 consists of 15 residues. The germline V gene encodes CDR1 SGHAT and CDR2 FQNNGV. V shed 5 bases and J shed 5 bases, with 18 bases lying between them.

The chain has TRBV5-1 and TRBJ2-2; D call uncertain. Germline V gene sequence: CDR1 SGHRS, CDR2 YFSETQ. Trimming left V 0 bases short and J 5 bases short, with 17 bases between. This CDR3 contains 17 residues. The CDR3 protein is CASSLGDVIPRTGELFF. The CDR3 DNA reads TGCGCCAGCAGCTTGGGAGACGTAATACCTCGGACCGGGGAGCTGTTTTTT.

V usage is TRBV6-5 and J usage is TRBJ2-7; 9 bases line up with TRBD1. V shed 6 bases, J shed 6 bases, and the junction held 6 bases outside the gene matches. This CDR3 is built from 13 residues. Germline CDR1 is MNHEY and CDR2 is SVGAGI. CDR3 DNA: TGTGCCAGCAGCGGACAGGGGAGGGGCGAGCAGTACTTC. It codes for CASSGQGRGEQYF.